These 21 T cell receptor beta chains originate from one sample sequenced in a study of prognosis after radiotherapy for stage I lung cancer. CDR3 of TCR beta was amplified from genomic DNA via a two-round multiplex PCR. The use of primers specific to each TRBV and TRBJ gene characterized first-round PCR. TCRdb itself ran the multiplex PCR reads through MiXCR, one entry per CDR3 protein. The sample yields more than 25,000 distinct CDR3 sequences, under 35% seen once. The sequencing here drew on PBMCs, taken before or after stereotactic body radiation therapy (not recorded which). All receptors come from a donor aged 50 or older with non-small cell lung cancer.

This clonotype appeared many times. The genes are TRBV10-3 and TRBJ2-1, with a weak D call TRBD1 (6 bases). Germline loops: CDR1 ENHRY, CDR2 SYGVKD. The CDR3 consists of 14 residues. The germline V and J ends were trimmed by 7 bases and 8 bases, with 18 bases remaining between them. In DNA, the CDR3 is TGTGCCATCACACCCTATGGGGGCGAGGATGAGCAGTTCTTC. Protein product: CAITPYGGEDEQFF.

This clonotype was seen at least ten times. This chain joins TRBV4-2 and TRBJ2-1; 9 nucleotides agree with TRBD2. The germline gives CDR1 LGHNA, CDR2 YNFKEQ. The CDR3 sequence is 17 residues long. V lost 4 bases, J lost 4 bases, and 11 bases stayed unmatched. CDR3 amino acids: CASSPAGGQLDYNEQFF. CDR3 DNA: TGTGCCAGCAGCCCAGCGGGAGGCCAACTAGATTACAATGAGCAGTTCTTC.

This clonotype occurred a few times. The rearrangement joins TRBV27 to TRBJ2-2; the match to TRBD2 covers 7 bases. The CDR3 loop spans 14 amino acids. Germline V gene lookup returns CDR1 MNHEY and CDR2 SMNVEV (reference sequence). The trim removed 3 bases at V and 6 bases at J, leaving 4 bases unmatched. CDR3 sequence: CASSLRELAGELFF. The CDR3 DNA reads as TGTGCCAGCAGTTTGCGGGAGTTAGCCGGGGAGCTGTTTTTT.

This clonotype was seen ten or more times. The chain combines TRBV6-9 with TRBJ2-7; 11 bases map to TRBD2. Germline V gene data show CDR1 as MNHGY and CDR2 as SVAAGI. V gave up 3 bases and J gave up 5 bases; unmatched junction bases: 6. The CDR3 extends over 15 amino acids. The CDR3 sequence is CASSYSPSGRNEQYF. The CDR3 DNA follows: TGTGCCAGCAGTTACTCCCCTAGCGGGAGGAACGAGCAGTACTTC.

On this clonotype: One base away lies a much larger clone, so this may be a sequencing read error. The chain carries TRBV6-2 or TRBV6-3 and TRBJ1-4, with D possibly being TRBD1 (5 bases). The CDR3 runs 17 residues. V was pared by 6 bases and J by 4 bases, with 21 bases between. CDR1 is MNHEY, CDR2 SVGEGT, per germline. The CDR3 reads CASSPPYLQVRNEKLFF. The CDR3 nucleotides read TGTGCCAGCAGCCCCCCGTATCTACAGGTCCGTAATGAAAAACTGTTTTTT.

This clonotype was found many times. This chain links TRBV7-3 with TRBJ2-2, with a weak D call TRBD1 (5 bases). The CDR3 sequence is 14 residues long. V lost 6 bases and J 0 bases, leaving 8 bases between the germline ends. Germline CDR1 and CDR2: SGHTA and FQGTGA. For the CDR3, the DNA is TGTGCCAGCAGTTTGACAGCGAACACCGGGGAGCTGTTTTTT. It specifies CASSLTANTGELFF. Filled out from reference TRBV7-3 and TRBJ2-2, the complete variable domain reads GAGVSQTPSNKVTEKGKYVELRCDPISGHTALYWYRQSLGQGPEFLIYFQGTGAADDSGLPNDRFFAVRPEGSVSTLKIQRTERGDSAVYLCASSLTANTGELFFGEGSRLTVL.

This clonotype was recorded many times. The chain combines TRBV2 with TRBJ1-5; 7 bases are shared with TRBD1. Trimming cost V 6 bases and J 0 bases; bases outside gene matches: 8. Germline values: CDR1 SNHLY, CDR2 FYNNEI. CDR3 length: 16 amino acids. The CDR3 region has the DNA TGTGCCAGCAGGGCCGGGACAGTTTATAGCAATCAGCCCCAGCATTTT. It specifies CASRAGTVYSNQPQHF.

Comment on this clonotype: This likely came from a read error, as a far larger clone is one base away. This rearrangement joins TRBV6-2 or TRBV6-3 to TRBJ2-7; no clear D. CDR3 size: 11 residues. Germline assignment: CDR1 MNHEY and CDR2 SVGEGT. V lost 6 bases, J lost 3 bases, and 6 bases lay in between. The CDR3 DNA reads as TGTGCCAGCAGCACCGGCTACGAGCAGTACTTC. This encodes CASSTGYEQYF.

This clonotype qualifies as medium-sized (0.01 to 0.1%). This chain connects TRBV5-1 to TRBJ2-1, with 9 bases that match TRBD2. V shed 0 bases, J shed 1 base, and the junction held 5 bases outside the gene matches. CDR3 length: 17 residues. In germline, CDR1 is SGHRS, CDR2 YFSETQ. The CDR3 loop is CASSLAKLAGSYNEQFF. The CDR3 DNA reads TGCGCCAGCAGCTTGGCGAAACTAGCGGGTTCCTACAATGAGCAGTTCTTC.

This clonotype has at least ten counts. The chain combines TRBV2 with TRBJ2-3, with 9 positions matching TRBD2. The V and J ends lost 6 bases and 8 bases, in that order; junction bases with no gene match: 15. In germline, CDR1 is SNHLY, CDR2 FYNNEI. The CDR3 extends over 16 amino acids. CDR3 sequence: CASREERGREGLTQYF. CDR3 DNA sequence: TGTGCCAGCAGGGAGGAAAGGGGGCGGGAGGGCCTTACGCAGTATTTT.

This sequence joins TRBV12-3 or TRBV12-4 and TRBJ1-2, with unresolved D. This CDR3 is built from 13 residues. Trimming took 2 bases from V and 2 from J, leaving 6 bases between them. The CDR3 DNA is TGTGCCAGCAGTTTAAGGCGGAACTATGGCTACACCTTC. Its protein is CASSLRRNYGYTF.

This clonotype occurred many times. The J gene is TRBJ2-7, the V gene TRBV5-5; no clear D gene. The CDR3 has 15 residues. Germline V gene lookup returns CDR1 SGHKS and CDR2 YYEKEE (reference sequence). With 0 bases removed from V and 0 bases from J, the gap between germline ends came to 10 bases. The CDR3 DNA is TGTGCCAGCAGCTTGGTCCGGGTCATCTCCTACGAGCAGTACTTC. As protein: CASSLVRVISYEQYF.

Details on this clonotype: A single base separates this from a much larger clone, so it may be a read error. The chain joins TRBV19 to TRBJ1-4, with TRBD1 as a possible D gene (6 bases). There are 14 residues in the CDR3. Per germline, CDR1 LNHDA and CDR2 SQIVND (reference sequence). The CDR3 protein is CASSIEGPGEKLSF. CDR3 nucleotides: TGTGCCAGTAGTATAGAAGGACCAGGGGAAAAACTGTCTTTT.

This clonotype was detected ten times or more. This chain connects TRBV19 to TRBJ1-5, with D uncertain. V was shortened by 6 bases and J by 3 bases, with 6 bases between the two germline ends. CDR3 length equals 12 residues. Germline CDR1 and CDR2: LNHDA and SQIVND (reference sequence). CDR3 amino acids: CASRRTNQPQHF. The CDR3 nucleotides read TGTGCCAGTAGAAGGACCAATCAGCCCCAGCATTTT.

Ten or more counts support this clonotype. The chain employs TRBV14 and TRBJ2-7, with a possible D match to TRBD1 (5 bases). This CDR3 is 15 amino acids long. Trimming shortened V by 2 bases and J by 5 bases, and 16 bases separated the two germline ends. Germline V gives CDR1 SGHDN, CDR2 FVKESK. The CDR3 nucleotides are TGTGCCAGCAGCCAATGGGCAGGGTCAGGCAACGAGCAGTACTTC. Protein sequence: CASSQWAGSGNEQYF.

This clonotype has a single count. This chain links TRBV6-1 with TRBJ2-4; D may be TRBD2 (5 bases). V was cut by 6 bases and J by 7 bases, with 13 bases left in between. Germline lookup yields CDR1 MNHNS and CDR2 SASEGT. The CDR3 totals 13 residues. The CDR3 loop reads CASRPLWRNIQYF. The CDR3 DNA sequence: TGTGCCAGCAGACCCCTGTGGAGGAACATTCAGTACTTC.

The table lists this clonotype with many counts. The rearrangement joins TRBV20-1 to TRBJ2-5; 11 bases align to TRBD2. Germline V gives CDR1 DFQATT, CDR2 SNEGSKA (reference sequence). The J segment lost 5 bases and the V segment lost 2 bases, leaving 13 bases of the junction unmatched. The CDR3 extends over 17 amino acids. This CDR3 is CSARPRLAGGPTETQYF. The CDR3 DNA is TGCAGTGCTAGACCCCGCTTAGCGGGAGGGCCTACGGAGACCCAGTACTTC.

This clonotype has ten or more counts. The chain is built from TRBV30 and TRBJ2-1; D tentatively fits TRBD1 or TRBD2 (5 bases each). V was trimmed by 2 bases and J by 5 bases, leaving 16 bases between them. This CDR3 spans 15 amino acids. Germline CDR1 reads GTSNPN; CDR2 reads SVGIG (reference sequence). CDR3 bases: TGTGCCTGGAGTCCCGACTACCGGGGCAACAATGAGCAGTTCTTC. It is translated as CAWSPDYRGNNEQFF.

V and J are TRBV5-1 and TRBJ2-7, with 7 bases that match TRBD1. Germline CDR1 is SGHRS and CDR2 is YFSETQ. The CDR3 spans 16 residues. Trimming cost V 4 bases and J 2 bases; bases outside gene matches: 12. The CDR3 DNA is TGCGCCAGCAGCCGGACAGGACTGTACCCCACCTACGAGCAGTACTTC. Translated, it gives CASSRTGLYPTYEQYF.

At least ten counts were recorded for this clonotype. This sequence joins TRBV28 and TRBJ2-7; D is possibly TRBD2 (5 bases). V was cut by 6 bases and J by 0 bases, with 12 bases left in between. The germline CDR1 and CDR2 sequences are MDHEN and SYDVKM. The CDR3 covers 14 residues. The CDR3, as DNA: TGTGCCAGCAGACGAGACGGACTCTCCTACGAGCAGTACTTC. Its translation is CASRRDGLSYEQYF.

With regard to this clonotype: A much larger clone is a single base away; this may be a read error. The J gene is TRBJ2-7, the V gene TRBV5-5, with D tentatively TRBD2 (6 bases). This CDR3 region has 15 residues. CDR1 and CDR2 (germline): SGHKS, YYEKEE (reference sequence). In DNA form, the CDR3 reads TGTGCCAGCAGCACCCGCGGGATGGGCCCCTACGATCAGTACTTC. Residues: CASSTRGMGPYDQYF.